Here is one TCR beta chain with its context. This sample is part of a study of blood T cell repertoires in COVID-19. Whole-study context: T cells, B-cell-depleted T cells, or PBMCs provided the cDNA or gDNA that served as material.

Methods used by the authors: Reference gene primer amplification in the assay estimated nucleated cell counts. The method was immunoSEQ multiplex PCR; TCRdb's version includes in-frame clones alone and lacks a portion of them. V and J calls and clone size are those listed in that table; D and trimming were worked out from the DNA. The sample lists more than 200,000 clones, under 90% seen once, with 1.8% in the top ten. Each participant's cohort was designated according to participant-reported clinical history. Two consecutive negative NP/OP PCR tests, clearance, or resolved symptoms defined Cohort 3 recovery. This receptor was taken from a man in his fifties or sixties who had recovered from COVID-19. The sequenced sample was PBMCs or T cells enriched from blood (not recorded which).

The CDR3 sequence is CASSSLGLAQETQYF. The CDR3 DNA reads as TGTGCCAGCAGCTCCTTGGGACTAGCCCAGGAGACCCAGTACTTC. The V gene is TRBV5-8, the J gene TRBJ2-5, with TRBD2 matching 9 bases. CDR1 and CDR2 (germline): SGHTS, YDEGEE. V lost 3 bases and J lost 5; bases outside the gene matches: 8. This CDR3 region has 15 residues. The complete variable domain, with remaining parts taken from reference TRBV5-8 and TRBJ2-5, reads EAGVTQSPTHLIKTRGQQATLRCSPISGHTSVYWYQQALGLGLQFLLWYDEGEERNRGNFPPRFSGRQFPNYSSELNVNALELEDSALYLCASSSLGLAQETQYFGPGTRLLVL.